These T cell receptor beta chains were read from a single sample in a study of technical replicates of blood from several donors. Generated by immunoSEQ multiplex PCR, the TCRdb table keeps only in-frame clones and is missing some. The table includes about 71,000 clones, around 90% detected once. Sequenced sample: T cells isolated from PBMCs. The receptors derive from a human donor in good health. The CDR3 runs from the conserved cysteine through the conserved F or W. A D gene is named only where the DNA matches it firmly. Only part of the rows carry a size: once, few, many, or a class if the clone is expanded.

abundance	v_gene	j_gene	d_gene	CDR3aa	CDR3nt
NA	TRBV19	TRBJ2-7	NA	CASSADRPSSEQYF	TGTGCCAGTAGCGCCGACAGGCCATCTTCCGAGCAGTACTTC
NA	TRBV7-3	TRBJ1-2	TRBD1	CASSLTPGGFIGGYTF	TGTGCCAGCAGCTTAACTCCAGGGGGATTTATCGGCGGCTACACCTTC
NA	TRBV28	TRBJ1-1	NA	CASSLSPGREAFF	TGTGCCAGCAGTTTATCTCCAGGGCGCGAAGCTTTCTTT
NA	TRBV9	TRBJ2-3	NA	CASSVAAGDTQYF	TGTGCCAGCAGCGTAGCAGCAGGAGATACGCAGTATTTT
NA	TRBV5-1	TRBJ2-5	NA	CASSPRGRGQETQYF	TGCGCCAGCAGCCCTAGGGGGAGAGGGCAAGAGACCCAGTACTTC
NA	TRBV25-1	TRBJ2-7	NA	CASSGRGEQYF	TGTGCCAGCAGTGGAAGGGGCGAGCAGTACTTC
NA	TRBV5-1	TRBJ2-7	NA	CASSLESGHSYEQYF	TGCGCCAGCAGCTTGGAATCGGGACATAGCTACGAGCAGTACTTC
NA	TRBV7-9	TRBJ1-5	NA	CASSLGRQPQHF	TGTGCCAGCAGCTTGGGGCGCCAGCCCCAGCATTTT
once	TRBV6-5	TRBJ1-2	NA	CASSLTGTYYGYTF	TGTGCCAGCAGCCTGACCGGGACTTACTATGGCTACACCTTC
NA	TRBV5-6	TRBJ1-5	NA	CASSLNGRRGGNQPQHF	TGTGCCAGCAGCTTGAATGGGAGGAGAGGTGGCAATCAGCCCCAGCATTTT
NA	TRBV7-3	TRBJ2-3	TRBD2	CASSFTGTTPSADTQYF	TGTGCCAGCAGCTTCACCGGGACTACTCCTTCCGCAGATACGCAGTATTTT
once	TRBV28	TRBJ2-7	NA	CASSPRGTADYEQYF	TGTGCCAGCAGTCCCCGCGGGACAGCTGATTACGAGCAGTACTTC
NA	TRBV28	TRBJ1-5	NA	CASTKGGTGRNQPQHF	TGTGCCAGCACCAAGGGAGGTACAGGAAGAAATCAGCCCCAGCATTTT
NA	TRBV30	TRBJ1-1	NA	CAWSVTGGSEAFF	TGTGCCTGGAGTGTAACGGGGGGGTCTGAAGCTTTCTTT
NA	TRBV5-1	TRBJ2-7	NA	CASSLATTYEQYF	TGCGCCAGCAGCTTGGCCACTACCTACGAGCAGTACTTC
NA	TRBV12-5	TRBJ1-1	TRBD1	CASGFPGGRNTEAFF	TGTGCTAGTGGTTTTCCAGGGGGCCGGAACACTGAAGCTTTCTTT
NA	TRBV29-1	TRBJ2-1	TRBD2	CSVVGREGAYNEQFF	TGCAGCGTTGTAGGGCGGGAGGGCGCCTACAATGAGCAGTTCTTC
few	TRBV7-9	TRBJ2-7	TRBD2	CASSYRTSAYEQYF	TGTGCCAGCAGCTACAGGACTAGCGCCTACGAGCAGTACTTC
NA	TRBV7-2	TRBJ2-5	TRBD2	CASSANLAVRVTQYF	TGTGCCAGCAGCGCAAATCTAGCGGTTAGGGTGACCCAGTACTTC
NA	TRBV27	TRBJ2-7	NA	CASSFGTATYEQYF	TGTGCCAGCAGTTTCGGGACTGCAACCTACGAGCAGTACTTC
NA	TRBV4-1	TRBJ2-5	TRBD1	CASSSRRDRNGETQYF	TGCGCCAGCAGCTCAAGGAGGGACAGGAATGGAGAGACCCAGTACTTC
NA	TRBV5-5	TRBJ1-5	NA	CASSAQGDQPQHF	TGTGCCAGCAGCGCACAGGGAGATCAGCCCCAGCATTTT
NA	TRBV6-5	TRBJ2-7	TRBD1	CASSPGTGNAYEQYF	TGTGCCAGCAGTCCGGGGACAGGGAACGCCTACGAGCAGTACTTC
NA	TRBV2	TRBJ2-1	NA	CASSEVGGPPYNEQFF	TGTGCCAGCAGTGAAGTAGGAGGCCCACCTTACAATGAGCAGTTCTTC
NA	TRBV5-6	TRBJ2-3	NA	CASSFEWGELDTQYF	TGTGCCAGCAGCTTCGAGTGGGGGGAGCTAGATACGCAGTATTTT
NA	TRBV9	TRBJ2-1	TRBD2	CASRPPGGSSYNEQFF	TGTGCCAGCAGGCCCCCCGGCGGGAGCTCCTACAATGAGCAGTTCTTC
NA	TRBV7-9	TRBJ1-1	TRBD1	CASSDRDSDTEAFF	TGTGCCAGCAGCGACAGGGACTCGGACACTGAAGCTTTCTTT
once	TRBV4-1	TRBJ2-7	TRBD1	CASSGGGQGREQYF	TGCGCCAGCAGCGGAGGGGGACAGGGAAGGGAGCAGTACTTC
NA	TRBV6-1	TRBJ2-2	TRBD2	CASSEIEVAGTGELFF	TGTGCCAGCAGTGAAATAGAGGTAGCGGGGACCGGGGAGCTGTTTTTT
once	TRBV6-7	TRBJ1-5	TRBD1	CASRYQYRTGGLNQPQHF	TGTGCCAGCAGATACCAATACCGGACAGGGGGTCTCAATCAGCCCCAGCATTTT
NA	TRBV9	TRBJ1-4	TRBD1	CASSVGTGNEKLFF	TGTGCCAGCAGCGTCGGGACAGGGAATGAAAAACTGTTTTTT
NA	TRBV6-6	TRBJ2-1	NA	CASKGLGYNEQFF	TGTGCCAGCAAGGGACTCGGCTACAATGAGCAGTTCTTC
NA	TRBV7-2	TRBJ2-7	NA	CASSLASLAPDEQYF	TGTGCCAGCAGCTTAGCCTCACTAGCTCCCGACGAGCAGTACTTC
few	TRBV30	TRBJ1-2	NA	CAWSGGTPDGYTF	TGTGCCTGGAGTGGAGGAACACCGGATGGCTACACCTTC
NA	TRBV4-1	TRBJ2-7	TRBD1	CASGGTGAVEQYF	TGCGCCAGCGGGGGGACAGGGGCTGTCGAGCAGTACTTC
NA	TRBV27	TRBJ2-5	TRBD1	CASRGTGKETQYF	TGTGCCAGCAGAGGGACAGGAAAAGAGACCCAGTACTTC
NA	TRBV29-1	TRBJ2-7	TRBD1	CSVVRGTGFHEQYF	TGCAGCGTTGTCCGGGGGACAGGGTTCCACGAGCAGTACTTC
NA	TRBV18	TRBJ1-5	NA	CASSQGGVEDSNQPQHF	TGTGCCAGCTCGCAAGGGGGGGTGGAGGACAGCAATCAGCCCCAGCATTTT
NA	TRBV19	TRBJ2-7	NA	CASSIAILYYEQYF	TGTGCCAGTAGTATAGCAATCCTCTACTACGAGCAGTACTTC
once	TRBV18	TRBJ1-5	NA	CASSPVYSNQPQHF	TGTGCCAGCTCACCCGTATATAGCAATCAGCCCCAGCATTTT
once	TRBV23-1	TRBJ2-7	TRBD2	CASSQSQDERGRAYEQYF	TGCGCCAGCAGTCAATCACAAGACGAGCGGGGAAGGGCCTACGAGCAGTACTTC
NA	TRBV7-9	TRBJ1-2	TRBD1	CASRPGQNYGYTF	TGTGCCAGCAGACCGGGACAGAACTATGGCTACACCTTC
NA	TRBV5-4	TRBJ2-1	TRBD2	CASSLGGRQTSGRSVNEQFF	TGTGCCAGCAGCTTGGGGGGCAGGCAGACTAGCGGGAGATCCGTCAATGAGCAGTTCTTC
NA	TRBV30	TRBJ2-7	NA	CAWSPTSYEQYF	TGTGCCTGGAGTCCGACTAGCTACGAGCAGTACTTC
NA	TRBV6-1	TRBJ2-5	NA	CASQSGSGETQYF	TGTGCCAGCCAATCAGGGTCTGGCGAGACCCAGTACTTC
NA	TRBV5-1	TRBJ2-1	TRBD2	CASSSGDLAGNEQFF	TGCGCCAGCAGCTCAGGTGACCTAGCGGGGAATGAGCAGTTCTTC
NA	TRBV10-3	TRBJ1-3	NA	CAISLQDSSGNTIYF	TGTGCCATCAGCCTACAGGACAGCTCTGGAAACACCATATATTTT
NA	TRBV11-3	TRBJ1-1	NA	CASSLDSFEAFF	TGTGCCAGCAGCTTGGACAGTTTTGAAGCTTTCTTT
NA	TRBV5-1	TRBJ1-2	TRBD1	CASSLVGTAGPGYTF	TGCGCCAGCAGCCTGGTAGGGACAGCTGGCCCTGGCTACACCTTC
NA	TRBV28	TRBJ1-1	TRBD1	CASSLPYRGLNTEAFF	TGTGCCAGCAGTTTACCCTACAGGGGCTTGAACACTGAAGCTTTCTTT